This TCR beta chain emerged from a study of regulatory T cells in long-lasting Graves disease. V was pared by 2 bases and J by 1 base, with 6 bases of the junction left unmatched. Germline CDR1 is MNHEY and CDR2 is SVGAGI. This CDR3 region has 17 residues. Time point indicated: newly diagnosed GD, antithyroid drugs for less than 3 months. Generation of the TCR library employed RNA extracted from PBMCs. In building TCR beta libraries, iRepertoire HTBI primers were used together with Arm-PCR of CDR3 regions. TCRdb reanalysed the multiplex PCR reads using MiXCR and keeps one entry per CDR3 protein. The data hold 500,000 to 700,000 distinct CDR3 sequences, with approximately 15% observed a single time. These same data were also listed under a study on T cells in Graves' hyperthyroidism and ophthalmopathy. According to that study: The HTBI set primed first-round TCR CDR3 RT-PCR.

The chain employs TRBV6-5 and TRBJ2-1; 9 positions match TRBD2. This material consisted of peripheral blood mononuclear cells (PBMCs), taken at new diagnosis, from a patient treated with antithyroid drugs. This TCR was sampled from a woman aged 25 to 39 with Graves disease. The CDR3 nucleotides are TGTGCCAGCAGTTACCTCCTAGCGGGACTTTCCTACAATGAGCAGTTCTTC. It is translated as CASSYLLAGLSYNEQFF.